These T cell receptor beta chains were read from a single sample in a study of T cells in Graves' hyperthyroidism and ophthalmopathy. MiXCR, run by TCRdb on the multiplex PCR reads, gives a single entry per CDR3 protein. This table has under 300,000 distinct CDR3 sequences, about 14% appearing once. The specimen was blood. The receptors were gathered from a woman younger than 45 with Graves' hyperthyroidism that later progressed to Graves' ophthalmopathy. CDR3s include the opening cysteine and the closing phenylalanine or tryptophan. D genes are given only for firm matches. Only part of the rows carry a size: once, few, many, or a class if the clone is expanded.

J gene	V gene	D gene	clone size	CDR3 DNA	CDR3 protein
TRBJ2-5	TRBV15	.	few	TGTGCCACCAGCAGAGATCAGGGAGAGACCCAGTACTTC	CATSRDQGETQYF
TRBJ1-5	TRBV7-2	.	many	TGTGCCAGCAGCTTAGGCGTCCAGCCCCAGCATTTT	CASSLGVQPQHF
TRBJ2-7	TRBV11-2	.	many	TGTGCCAGCAGAACCAAAGACGAGCAGTACTTC	CASRTKDEQYF
TRBJ1-1	TRBV18	.	many	TGTGCCAGCTCACCATTGTCAGATGAAGCTTTCTTT	CASSPLSDEAFF
TRBJ2-7	TRBV19	.	many	TGTGCCAGTAGGGGGGACTGGTCCTACGAGCAGTACTTC	CASRGDWSYEQYF
TRBJ1-2	TRBV19	.	.	TGTGCCAGTAGTCCCGGGGTCGGTTCGGGGAGCTATGGCTACACCTTC	CASSPGVGSGSYGYTF
TRBJ2-3	TRBV12-3/TRBV12-4	.	many	TGTGCCAGCAGTTCGCGACAGAAAGCAGATACGCAGTATTTT	CASSSRQKADTQYF
TRBJ1-1	TRBV11-2	.	many	TGTGCCAGCAGCCCCTGGGTTGGGGGAGGCACTGAAGCTTTCTTT	CASSPWVGGGTEAFF
TRBJ2-2	TRBV30	TRBD2	many	TGTGCCTGGGGGGGGGCCGGGGAGCTGTTTTTT	CAWGGAGELFF
TRBJ2-2	TRBV7-3	.	.	TGTGCCAGCAGCTTCGGGGCGACCGGGGAGCTGTTTTTT	CASSFGATGELFF
TRBJ2-3	TRBV4-2	.	many	TGTGCCAGCAGCCTGGACAGAAAATCCACAGATACGCAGTATTTT	CASSLDRKSTDTQYF
TRBJ2-7	TRBV9	.	few	TGTGCCAGCAGCGTAGAGCTGGGATCCTACGAGCAGTACTTC	CASSVELGSYEQYF
TRBJ2-3	TRBV10-3	TRBD2	few	TGTGCCATCAGTGAGTCGGGGGGCCCCTCTGGGACTAGAACTGATACGCAGTATTTT	CAISESGGPSGTRTDTQYF
TRBJ2-7	TRBV13	TRBD1	many	TGTGCCAGCAGCTCGCGGGGGGACAGGGGTTACGAGCAGTACTTC	CASSSRGDRGYEQYF
TRBJ2-6	TRBV28	TRBD1	many	TGTGCCAGCAGTTTCCCCGGACAGGGTGCTTCTGGGGCCAACGTCCTGACTTTC	CASSFPGQGASGANVLTF
TRBJ2-7	TRBV18	.	many	TGTGCCAGCTCACCACCGGCCACAGGGACCTACGAGCAGTACTTC	CASSPPATGTYEQYF
TRBJ2-3	TRBV30	.	few	TGTGCCTGGAGCCCCGGGTCAGATACGCAGTATTTT	CAWSPGSDTQYF
TRBJ2-1	TRBV7-2	TRBD1	many	TGTGCCAGCAGCCACGGGACAGGGATTCGCAATGAGCAGTTCTTC	CASSHGTGIRNEQFF
TRBJ2-7	TRBV27	TRBD1	many	TGTGCCAGCAGTTTACTGACAGGGCCTAGTGAGCAGTACTTC	CASSLLTGPSEQYF
TRBJ2-7	TRBV5-1	TRBD1	.	TGCGCCAGCACCGAGACACCGGGACAGGAGACCTACGAGCAGTACTTC	CASTETPGQETYEQYF
TRBJ1-2	TRBV5-4	TRBD1	.	TGTGCCAGCAGCTTTAGACAGGGATTCTATGGCTACACCTTC	CASSFRQGFYGYTF
TRBJ1-2	TRBV28	.	many	TGTGCCAGCAGTTCCCCGGGTTATGGCTACACCTTC	CASSSPGYGYTF
TRBJ2-5	TRBV6-5	.	many	TGTGCCAGCAGTTACGAGAGGCAGACCCAGTACTTC	CASSYERQTQYF
TRBJ2-7	TRBV2	TRBD2	many	TGTGCCAGCAGTGGCGGGAGGGGGTCCTACGAGCAGTACTTC	CASSGGRGSYEQYF
TRBJ2-5	TRBV6-2/TRBV6-3	.	.	TGTGCCAGCAGAGGGGTGCCTCAAGAGACCCAGTACTTC	CASRGVPQETQYF
TRBJ1-4	TRBV11-2	.	many	TGTGCCAGCAGCTCCGCGGGAGGACATGGAGGGAATGAAAAACTGTTTTTT	CASSSAGGHGGNEKLFF
TRBJ2-7	TRBV12-3/TRBV12-4	.	many	TGTGCCAGCAGTTCAGGGAACCACGAGCAGTACTTC	CASSSGNHEQYF
TRBJ2-7	TRBV10-3	.	many	TGTGCCATCAGTGGGGGACGGTCCTCCTACGAGCAGTACTTC	CAISGGRSSYEQYF
TRBJ2-7	TRBV5-4	.	few	TGTGCCAGCAGCTGGGGGACCTCCTACGAGCAGTACTTC	CASSWGTSYEQYF
TRBJ2-1	TRBV30	.	many	TGTGCCTGGAGTGTAGGTCCGTACAATGAGCAGTTCTTC	CAWSVGPYNEQFF
TRBJ2-7	TRBV3-1	TRBD1	many	TGTGCCAGCAGGGACCCGGGACAGGGAGGCGAGCAGTACTTC	CASRDPGQGGEQYF
TRBJ1-1	TRBV30	.	many	TGTGCCTGGAGTGTGGAGAGTTACACTGAAGCTTTCTTT	CAWSVESYTEAFF
TRBJ1-3	TRBV4-3	.	.	TGCGCCAGCAGCCAAGGTCGGGGGCAAACTGGAAACACCATATATTTT	CASSQGRGQTGNTIYF
TRBJ1-1	TRBV28	TRBD1	many	TGTGCCAGCAGTCTACCGGGACAGGGGGTCTCTGAAGCTTTCTTT	CASSLPGQGVSEAFF
TRBJ2-2	TRBV5-1	TRBD1	few	TGCGCCAGCAGCCCCCTCCCAAGTTGGACAGGGAGTGAAACCGGGGAGCTGTTTTTT	CASSPLPSWTGSETGELFF
TRBJ2-1	TRBV20-1	TRBD1	many	TGCAGCGGCAGCAGGGGGCCCAGTGAGCAGTTCTTC	CSGSRGPSEQFF
TRBJ2-1	TRBV5-1	.	many	TGCGCCAGCAGCTTGGGCGGGGAGCAGTTCTTC	CASSLGGEQFF
TRBJ2-1	TRBV5-1	TRBD2	.	TGCGCCAGCAGCACACTACTAGCGGGAGTACCCAATGAGCAGTTCTTC	CASSTLLAGVPNEQFF
TRBJ1-3	TRBV4-1	.	.	TGCGCCAGCAGTCGTGGCTCTGGAAACACCATATATTTT	CASSRGSGNTIYF
TRBJ2-3	TRBV19	.	.	TGTGCCAGTAGTATTTACGAGAGAGATACGCAGTATTTT	CASSIYERDTQYF
TRBJ1-1	TRBV7-2	TRBD1	many	TGTGCCAGCAGCCCGGGACAGGGAGGGATGACTGAAGCTTTCTTT	CASSPGQGGMTEAFF
TRBJ1-1	TRBV20-1	.	many	TGCAGTGCTAGGGTGATGGTAAGCACTGAAGCTTTCTTT	CSARVMVSTEAFF
TRBJ2-1	TRBV12-3/TRBV12-4	TRBD1	.	TGTGCCAGCGACGCTGGACAGGGGACCAATGAGCAGTTCTTC	CASDAGQGTNEQFF
TRBJ2-3	TRBV3-2	.	few	TGTGCCAGCAGCCGTAGTCCCGGGACTGCCAGTTGCTCAGATACGCAGTATTTT	CASSRSPGTASCSDTQYF
TRBJ1-2	TRBV7-2	TRBD1	many	TGTGCCAGCAGCTTAGACAGGGGTCTGTCCTATGGCTACACCTTC	CASSLDRGLSYGYTF
TRBJ2-2	TRBV27	.	.	TGTGCCAGCAGTTGGGGCGGAGGCACCGGGGAGCTGTTTTTT	CASSWGGGTGELFF
TRBJ1-1	TRBV13	.	many	TGTGCCAGCAGCTTAGCAGGGGCGGTTTTGACTGAAGCTTTCTTT	CASSLAGAVLTEAFF
TRBJ2-7	TRBV18	.	.	TGTGCCAGCTCACCTTTGCGAGAGGGGCCTCCCGACGAGCAGTACTTC	CASSPLREGPPDEQYF
TRBJ1-4	TRBV18	.	few	TGTGCCAGCTCGTCACAGGGTATAAGTCTTGAAAAACTGTTTTTT	CASSSQGISLEKLFF
TRBJ2-7	TRBV24-1	TRBD2	few	TGTGCCACCTCCGGGACTAGCCCCACGGAGCAGTACTTC	CATSGTSPTEQYF
TRBJ2-7	TRBV7-3	TRBD1	few	TGTGCCAGCAGCTTAATAGGGGGCGGTCGCGACGAGCAGTACTTC	CASSLIGGGRDEQYF
TRBJ2-5	TRBV4-3	.	many	TGCGCCAGCAGCCAAGAAGGCGGGACGGAGACCCAGTACTTC	CASSQEGGTETQYF
TRBJ2-2	TRBV9	.	many	TGTGCCAGCAGCCCTTACCAAGGCGGGGAGCTGTTTTTT	CASSPYQGGELFF
TRBJ2-3	TRBV12-3/TRBV12-4	.	many	TGTGCCAGCACTCTCGGGTCGGTGGATACGCAGTATTTT	CASTLGSVDTQYF
TRBJ2-5	TRBV5-4	.	.	TGTGCCAGCAGCCCACTTATGGCCCCCACCCAAGAGACCCAGTACTTC	CASSPLMAPTQETQYF
TRBJ2-1	TRBV27	.	many	TGTGCCAGCAGTTCAGGGGAGACCAGCTACAATGAGCAGTTCTTC	CASSSGETSYNEQFF
TRBJ1-3	TRBV27	.	many	TGTGCCAGCAGTTTTACCCCCCTCGGGTCGGGAAACACCATATATTTT	CASSFTPLGSGNTIYF
TRBJ2-1	TRBV7-3	.	many	TGTGCCAGCAGCCCCAGGTCGGCCCAGGGGGGCGATGAGCAGTTCTTC	CASSPRSAQGGDEQFF
TRBJ2-1	TRBV12-3/TRBV12-4	.	many	TGTGCCAGCAGCTGGAATCGCGATGAGCAGTTCTTC	CASSWNRDEQFF